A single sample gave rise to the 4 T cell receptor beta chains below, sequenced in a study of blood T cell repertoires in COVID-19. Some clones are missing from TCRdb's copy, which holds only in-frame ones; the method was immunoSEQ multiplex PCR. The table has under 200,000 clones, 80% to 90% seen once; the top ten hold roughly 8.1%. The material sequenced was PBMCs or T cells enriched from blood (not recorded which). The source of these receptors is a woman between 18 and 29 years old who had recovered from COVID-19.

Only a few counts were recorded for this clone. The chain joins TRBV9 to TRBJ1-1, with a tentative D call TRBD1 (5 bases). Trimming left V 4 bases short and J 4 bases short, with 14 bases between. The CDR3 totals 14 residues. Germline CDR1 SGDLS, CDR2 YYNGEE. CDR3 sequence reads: CASSLEGRATEAFF. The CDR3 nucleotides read TGTGCCAGCAGCCTAGAGGGCAGGGCCACTGAAGCTTTCTTT. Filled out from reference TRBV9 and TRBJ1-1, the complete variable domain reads DSGVTQTPKHLITATGQRVTLRCSPRSGDLSVYWYQQSLDQGLQFLIQYYNGEERAKGNILERFSAQQFPDLHSELNLSSLELGDSALYFCASSLEGRATEAFFGQGTRLTVV.

In DNA, the CDR3 is TGTGCCAGCAGCCGAGGCGTTGAGCAGTACTTC. This encodes CASSRGVEQYF. The chain links TRBV7-8 to TRBJ2-7, with unresolved D. CDR1 and CDR2 (germline): SGHVS, FQNEAQ. This CDR3 has 11 residues. V was clipped by 5 bases and J by 7 bases, with 9 bases between them.

The CDR3 sequence: CAGGQGMSPLHF. For the CDR3, the DNA is TGTGCCGGTGGACAGGGAATGTCACCCCTCCACTTT. The chain has TRBV30 and TRBJ1-6; 8 bases align to TRBD1. V dropped 8 bases and J dropped 10; count of bases not matched to a gene: 7. Germline V lookup: CDR1 GTSNPN, CDR2 SVGIG (reference sequence). The CDR3 covers 12 residues.

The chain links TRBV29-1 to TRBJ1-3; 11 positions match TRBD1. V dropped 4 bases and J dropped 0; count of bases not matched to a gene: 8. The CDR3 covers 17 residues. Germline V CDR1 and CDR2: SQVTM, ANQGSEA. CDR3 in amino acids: CSVADRGPLFSGNTIYF. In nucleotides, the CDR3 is TGCAGCGTTGCGGACAGGGGGCCACTATTCTCTGGAAACACCATATATTTT.